This paragraph covers one T cell receptor (beta chain) sequence. Its specificity is not known. The entry originates in a study of graft-versus-host responses after intestinal transplantation. As for the study in general: All recipients got anti-thymocyte globulin induction, then tacrolimus and steroids for three to four years. Study-level results: With peak circulating GvH clone levels came an association with early post-transplant HvG declines. Where graft-donor T cell macrochimerism was present, patients had high graft-versus-host to host-versus-graft clonal ratios in allografts.

This CDR3 is 18 amino acids long. Trimming removed 4 bases from V and 5 bases from J; junction bases left unmatched: 16. CDR1 and CDR2 (germline): SGDLS, YYNGEE. The table came from immunoSEQ multiplex PCR; TCRdb's copy has only in-frame clones and leaves some out. Of over 90,000 clones listed, around nine tenths are singletons. Specimen: unstimulated CD8+ T cells sorted from spleen or lymph node cells, collected before intestinal transplant. The J gene is TRBJ2-5, the V gene TRBV9; 11 nucleotides line up with TRBD2. The receptor was derived from a human donor who received an intestinal transplant. This chain's CDR3 is CASSPGRSLAGGRETQYF. CDR3 nucleotides: TGTGCCAGCAGCCCGGGACGGAGCCTAGCGGGAGGCCGGGAGACCCAGTACTTC.